The 17 T cell receptor beta chains below come from one sample, sequenced in a study of blood T cell repertoires in COVID-19. The assay was immunoSEQ multiplex PCR, and TCRdb's table has in-frame clones only and misses some. The table lists more than 200,000 clones, more than 85% of them singletons. Sequenced material: peripheral blood. These receptors all stem from a woman aged 60-75 years with COVID-19, enrolled during active disease.

This clone has more than one count but fewer than ten. The V gene is TRBV27, the J gene TRBJ1-6; 7 nucleotides align to TRBD1. CDR1 and CDR2 (germline): MNHEY, SMNVEV (reference sequence). The V segment lost 5 bases and the J segment 9 bases; nucleotides outside the gene matches: 10. The CDR3 is 15 residues long. CDR3 coding DNA: TGTGCCAGCAGTCGAGGTGGGACAGCCTCTTCACCCCTCCACTTT. This codes for CASSRGGTASSPLHF.

The chain couples TRBV5-1 to TRBJ1-6, with D unclear. V was cut by 0 bases and J by 5 bases, with 9 bases left in between. There are 15 residues in the CDR3. Germline CDR1 reads SGHRS; CDR2 reads YFSETQ. The CDR3 is CASSLGAGDNSPLHF. The CDR3 nucleotides are TGCGCCAGCAGCTTGGGGGCGGGCGATAATTCACCCCTCCACTTT.

The J gene is TRBJ2-1, the V gene TRBV7-3; D is unclear. The CDR3 length is 16 residues. Deletions cut 2 bases from V and 4 bases from J, with 15 bases between. CDR1 SGHTA and CDR2 FQGTGA come from the germline V gene. In DNA form, the CDR3 reads TGTGCCAGCAGCTTAGACCCCCTGACTCATTACAATGAGCAGTTCTTC. This encodes CASSLDPLTHYNEQFF.

The rearrangement joins TRBV6-2 or TRBV6-3 to TRBJ2-5; the match to TRBD2 covers 14 bases. Trimming cost V 6 bases and J 2 bases; bases outside gene matches: 5. The CDR3 runs 16 residues. CDR1 is MNHEY, CDR2 SVGEGT, per germline. The DNA of the CDR3 is TGTGCCAGCAGCTTGGGACTAGCGGGGGCACAAGAGACCCAGTACTTC. Translated: CASSLGLAGAQETQYF.

This clone turned up a few times. The gene calls are TRBV7-8 and TRBJ2-7; possibly TRBD2 for D (6 bases). Trimming shortened V by 4 bases and J by 2 bases, and 12 bases separated the two germline ends. Looked up from germline, CDR1 is SGHVS and CDR2 is FQNEAQ. This CDR3 comprises 14 residues. The CDR3 sequence is CASSSTSWAYEQYF. CDR3 bases: TGTGCCAGCAGCTCGACTAGTTGGGCCTACGAGCAGTACTTC.

In its sample, this clone was seen a few times. The genes are TRBV5-4 and TRBJ1-2, with TRBD1 matching 7 bases. With V trimmed by 0 bases and J by 3 bases, 8 bases remained unmatched. The germline gives CDR1 SGHNT, CDR2 YYREEE (reference sequence). The CDR3 loop spans 16 amino acids. CDR3 in DNA: TGTGCCAGCAGCTTGGAAGGGGGCAGGGCTGACTATGGCTACACCTTC. As protein: CASSLEGGRADYGYTF. The full variable domain, rest sourced from reference TRBV5-4 and TRBJ1-2, is ETGVTQSPTHLIKTRGQQVTLRCSSQSGHNTVSWYQQALGQGPQFIFQYYREEENGRGNFPPRFSGLQFPNYSSELNVNALELDDSALYLCASSLEGGRADYGYTFGSGTRLTVV.

This clone appeared a single time. The chain carries TRBV7-9 and TRBJ2-3, with D perhaps matching TRBD1 (6 bases). The germline gives CDR1 SEHNR, CDR2 FQNEAQ (reference sequence). This CDR3 has 12 amino acids. CDR3 in amino acids: CAQDSSTDTQYF. CDR3 bases: TGTGCTCAGGACAGTAGCACAGATACGCAGTATTTT.

J is TRBJ1-1 and V is TRBV18; D remains ambiguous. V gave up 3 bases and J gave up 4 bases, with 15 bases separating them. From germline, CDR1 is KGHSH and CDR2 LQKENI. This CDR3 is 15 amino acids long. The CDR3 DNA is TGTGCCAGCTCACCGATCATCCCTGGGAGCACTGAAGCTTTCTTT. Its translation is CASSPIIPGSTEAFF.

This chain connects TRBV1 to TRBJ2-5; the table names TRBD2, a call not compared with the DNA. TRBV1 is termed a pseudogene. CDR3 length: 12 amino acids. The CDR3 sequence: CTSSQDLETQYF. Written as DNA, the CDR3 is TGCACCAGCAGCCAAGATCTGGAGACCCAGTACTTC.

This chain links TRBV29-1 with TRBJ1-1; D ambiguous. The germline V and J ends were trimmed by 7 bases and 0 bases, with 12 bases remaining between them. The length of the CDR3 is 13 residues. Germline CDR1 SQVTM, CDR2 ANQGSEA. The CDR3, as DNA: TGCAGCGCTAGCCAGACCATGAACACTGAAGCTTTCTTT. It yields the protein CSASQTMNTEAFF.

The chain recombines TRBV7-8 with TRBJ2-7; 7 bases map to TRBD2. The CDR3 spans 15 residues. Germline V gene sequence: CDR1 SGHVS, CDR2 FQNEAQ. The V gene end was trimmed by 5 bases and the J gene end by 4 bases; junction bases not matched to a gene: 11. The CDR3 DNA reads as TGTGCCAGCAGCCGCTTGTCGGGAGGACTATACGAGCAGTACTTC. Encoded protein: CASSRLSGGLYEQYF.

This chain links TRBV27 with TRBJ2-3; no reliable D call. The CDR3 runs to 16 residues. Germline-derived CDR1 and CDR2 are MNHEY and SMNVEV (reference sequence). Trimming removed 1 base at V and 3 bases at J, with 14 bases between. The chain's CDR3 is CASSLYFPGSTDTQYF. The CDR3 DNA reads TGTGCCAGCAGTTTATATTTTCCCGGTAGTACAGATACGCAGTATTTT.

V and J are TRBV28 and TRBJ2-3; 7 bases are shared with TRBD2. This CDR3 is built from 15 residues. CDR1 is MDHEN and CDR2 is SYDVKM in the germline V gene. After removal of 9 bases from V and 3 bases from J, the junction contained 12 bases not matched to a gene. CDR3 residues: CASSRAGVVTDTQYF. The CDR3 nucleotides read TGTGCCAGTTCCCGGGCGGGAGTTGTTACAGATACGCAGTATTTT. Looking up the rest from reference TRBV28 and TRBJ2-3 gives the full variable domain: DVKVTQSSRYLVKRTGEKVFLECVQDMDHENMFWYRQDPGLGLRLIYFSYDVKMKEKGDIPEGYSVSREKKERFSLILESASTNQTSMYLCASSRAGVVTDTQYFGPGTRLTVL.

The V gene is TRBV5-8, the J gene TRBJ2-1, with 7 bases identical to TRBD2. Per the germline V gene, CDR1 is SGHTS and CDR2 is YDEGEE. This CDR3 contains 15 residues. With 6 bases clipped from V and 1 base from J, the junction kept 7 bases outside the gene matches. In DNA, the CDR3 is TGTGCCAGCACTCGTCACGGGGGGTCCTACAATGAGCAGTTCTTC. This gives the protein CASTRHGGSYNEQFF.

In this sample, this clone turned up once. The genes are TRBV28 and TRBJ1-4, with 9 nucleotides matching TRBD1. The CDR3 is made up of 16 amino acids. Germline V CDR1 and CDR2: MDHEN, SYDVKM. V was pared by 6 bases and J by 7 bases, with 12 bases of the junction left unmatched. The CDR3: CASRPTGGRFVEKLFF. In DNA, the CDR3 is TGTGCCAGCAGGCCCACAGGGGGCAGATTTGTTGAAAAACTGTTTTTT.

The chain has TRBV19 and TRBJ2-3; a possible D gene is TRBD1 (5 bases). Germline V gene lookup returns CDR1 LNHDA and CDR2 SQIVND (reference sequence). This CDR3 has 14 residues. The V and J ends lost 3 bases and 3 bases respectively, with 10 bases between them. The CDR3 DNA is TGTGCCAGTAGTATTAACCCAGGGACAGATACGCAGTATTTT. This encodes CASSINPGTDTQYF.

The rearrangement links TRBV27 to TRBJ2-3, with 8 bases aligning to TRBD2. Germline V gives CDR1 MNHEY, CDR2 SMNVEV (reference sequence). This CDR3 comprises 16 residues. Germline trimming cut 2 bases from V and 0 bases from J; bases unmatched to any gene: 4. CDR3 in amino acids: CASSLMASGSTDTQYF. The CDR3 DNA reads as TGTGCCAGCAGTTTAATGGCTAGCGGGAGCACAGATACGCAGTATTTT.